This is a list of T cell receptor beta chains from one sample in a study of human T cells and chemical hapten exposure. TCRdb re-called the RACE reads through MiXCR, storing one row per CDR3 protein. In the table there are over 130,000 distinct CDR3 sequences, approximately 10% of which are singletons. Source: whole blood, taken in connection with sensitization to the hapten diphenylcyclopropenone (DPC). These receptors came from a woman between 50 and 59 years old with alopecia areata. Some clones in this sample may be carry-over from other donors' samples. CDR3s include the opening cysteine and the closing phenylalanine or tryptophan. A D gene is named only where the DNA matches it firmly.

V	D	J	CDR3
TRBV24-1	TRBD2	TRBJ2-1	CATSDPGTSLHEQFF
TRBV7-3	TRBD2	TRBJ2-3	CASSPAGGRADTQYF
TRBV5-1	.	TRBJ2-2	CASSLAVSGPGPGELFF
TRBV11-1	TRBD2	TRBJ2-1	CASSLGTSRNEQFF
TRBV12-3/TRBV12-4	.	TRBJ2-7	CASSFWAGGYGAYEQYF
TRBV5-6	TRBD1	TRBJ2-3	CASSWGQGYGTDTQYF
TRBV28	TRBD2	TRBJ2-3	CASSLLAGGSTDTQYF
TRBV25-1	.	TRBJ1-1	CASSEGGHVNTEAFF
TRBV27	.	TRBJ2-7	CASSLRGQHIPYEQYF
TRBV3-1	TRBD1	TRBJ1-1	CASSVRQGATEAFF
TRBV6-2/TRBV6-3	TRBD2	TRBJ2-1	CASSYGLADYNEQFF
TRBV7-8	.	TRBJ2-3	CASSHQSEGSSDTQYF
TRBV18	.	TRBJ1-1	CASSLQQGKNTEAFF